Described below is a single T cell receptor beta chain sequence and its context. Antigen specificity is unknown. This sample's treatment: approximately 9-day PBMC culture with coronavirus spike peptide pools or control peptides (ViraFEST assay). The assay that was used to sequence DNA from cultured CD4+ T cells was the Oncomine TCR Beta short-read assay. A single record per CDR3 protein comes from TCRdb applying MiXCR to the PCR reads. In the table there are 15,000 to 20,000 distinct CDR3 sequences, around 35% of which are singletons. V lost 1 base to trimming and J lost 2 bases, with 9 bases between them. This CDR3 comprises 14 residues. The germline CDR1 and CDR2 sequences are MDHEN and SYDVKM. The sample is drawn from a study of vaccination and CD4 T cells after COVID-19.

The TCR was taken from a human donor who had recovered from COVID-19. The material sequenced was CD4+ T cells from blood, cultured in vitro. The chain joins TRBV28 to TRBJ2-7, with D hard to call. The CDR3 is CASSLSRVPYEQYF. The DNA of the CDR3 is TGTGCCAGCAGTTTATCCCGGGTCCCCTACGAGCAGTACTTC.